This TCR beta chain was identified during a study of control samples from healthy donors and cancer patients. Per the germline V gene, CDR1 is MNHEY and CDR2 is SMNVEV (reference sequence). This CDR3 comprises 20 residues. V lost 5 bases, J lost 3 bases, and 13 bases stayed unmatched. TCRdb's table, derived via immunoSEQ multiplex PCR, lists solely in-frame clones and lacks some. The sample consists of tens of thousands of clones, about 80% of them appearing once. This chain connects TRBV27 to TRBJ2-6; 13 bases line up with TRBD2. This clonotype was sampled from a woman aged 45-59 years with lung cancer. The sequenced material came from PBMCs. The CDR3 DNA sequence: TGTGCCAGCAGTGGACTAGCGGGGGTGCCCCCCGAATTTGGGGCCAACGTCCTGACTTTC. Protein: CASSGLAGVPPEFGANVLTF.